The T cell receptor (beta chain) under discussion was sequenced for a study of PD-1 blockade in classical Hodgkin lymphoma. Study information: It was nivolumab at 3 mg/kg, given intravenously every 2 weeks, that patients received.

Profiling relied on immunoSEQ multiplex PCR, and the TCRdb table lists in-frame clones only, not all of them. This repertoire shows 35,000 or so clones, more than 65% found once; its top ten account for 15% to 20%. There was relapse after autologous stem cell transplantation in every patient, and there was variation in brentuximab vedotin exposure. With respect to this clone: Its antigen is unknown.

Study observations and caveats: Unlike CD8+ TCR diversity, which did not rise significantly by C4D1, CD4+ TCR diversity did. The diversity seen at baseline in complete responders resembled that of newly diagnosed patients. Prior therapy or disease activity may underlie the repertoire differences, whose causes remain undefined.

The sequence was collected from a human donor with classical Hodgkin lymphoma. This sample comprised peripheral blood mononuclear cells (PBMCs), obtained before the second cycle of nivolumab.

CDR3 in DNA: TGCAGCGCAACCCCTGGGACAGGGGAAGAAGTGGTAGAGACCCAGTACTTC. This codes for CSATPGTGEEVVETQYF. The chain uses TRBV29-1 and TRBJ2-5, with 10 bases that match TRBD1. The CDR3 extends over 17 amino acids. In germline, CDR1 is SQVTM, CDR2 ANQGSEA. Trimming took 7 bases from V and 4 from J; bases not matched to a gene: 18.